This T cell receptor (beta chain) was sequenced for a study of T cell responses to AZD1222 COVID-19 vaccine. Study-wide results and limits: Repertoires were obtained solely post-peak T cell response.

Method: immunoSEQ multiplex PCR; TCRdb's copy keeps in-frame clones and lacks some. Of about 200,000 clones listed, under 95% are singletons. Comments on this clone: The target antigen is unknown.

Trimming removed 9 bases from V and 0 bases from J, with 9 bases in between. Germline assignment: CDR1 LNHDA and CDR2 SQIVND (reference sequence). The CDR3 sequence is 13 residues long. The chain recombines TRBV19 with TRBJ1-5; D possibly corresponds to TRBD1 (5 bases). The source material was peripheral blood, sampled 28 days after the second AZD1222 dose. The TCR comes from an adult who received the AZD1222 COVID-19 vaccine. CDR3 loop: CASQTVSNQPQHF. CDR3 DNA: TGTGCCAGCCAGACAGTTAGCAATCAGCCCCAGCATTTT.